The 8 T cell receptor beta chains given below trace back to one sample, sequenced in a study of post-analysis software for immune sequencing data. Study-level points and caveats: Patients had higher frequencies than controls of roughly five TRBV segments, including TRBV5-6, TRBV5-1 and TRBV20-1.

No antigens are known for them. Each TCR beta cDNA library carried unique molecular identifiers. One entry per CDR3 protein results from TCRdb running MiXCR on the PCR reads. The repertoire holds hundreds of thousands of distinct CDR3 sequences, with 30% to 45% as singletons. The sequencing input was blood. All receptors come from a girl between 10 and 17 years old with multiple sclerosis.

This chain connects TRBV6-2 or TRBV6-3 to TRBJ2-5; D not resolved. The J call may be wrong; the DNA end is better matched by TRBJ2-7. Germline CDR1 and CDR2: MNHEY and SVGEGT. This CDR3 has 12 amino acids. CDR3 in amino acids: CASSRAPGEQYF. Written as DNA, the CDR3 is TGTGCCAGCAGTCGAGCCCCTGGCGAGCAGTACTTC.

V gene TRBV7-2 combines with J gene TRBJ2-4; D may be TRBD2 (7 bases). The CDR3 has 17 amino acids. The germline V and J ends were trimmed by 0 bases and 3 bases, with 15 bases remaining between them. Germline CDR1 SGHTA, CDR2 FQGNSA. In nucleotides, the CDR3 is TGTGCCAGCAGCTTAGCGCGGGGGCCAGGGGACAAAAACATTCAGTACTTC. The encoded protein is CASSLARGPGDKNIQYF. The full variable domain, in which reference TRBV7-2 and TRBJ2-4 provide the parts outside the CDR3, is GAGVSQSPSNKVTEKGKDVELRCDPISGHTALYWYRQSLGQGLEFLIYFQGNSAPDKSGLPSDRFSAERTGGSVSTLTIQRTQQEDSAVYLCASSLARGPGDKNIQYFGAGTRLSVL.

This clonotype was observed a few times. The chain employs TRBV7-9 and TRBJ1-5; D uncertain. With 6 bases removed from V and 7 bases from J, the gap between germline ends came to 16 bases. This CDR3 region has 14 residues. Germline V CDR1 and CDR2: SEHNR, FQNEAQ (reference sequence). The CDR3 loop is CASSPGVADQPQHF. For the CDR3, the DNA is TGTGCCAGCAGTCCCGGGGTTGCCGACCAGCCCCAGCATTTT.

The chain employs TRBV20-1 and TRBJ2-5; TRBD2 aligns across 7 bases. The J call is in doubt because the DNA end fits TRBJ2-7 better. The CDR3 sequence is 14 residues long. Per the germline V gene, CDR1 is DFQATT and CDR2 is SNEGSKA (reference sequence). The CDR3 here is CSAPGEGSNYEQYF. For the CDR3, the DNA is TGCAGTGCCCCTGGGGAGGGTAGCAACTACGAGCAGTACTTC.

J is TRBJ2-1 and V is TRBV6-1; 11 positions match TRBD2. The CDR3 is 15 amino acids. Looked up from germline, CDR1 is MNHNS and CDR2 is SASEGT. The trim removed 2 bases at V and 5 bases at J, leaving 2 bases unmatched. CDR3 DNA sequence: TGTGCCAGCAGTGAACGACTAGCGGGGAACAATGAGCAGTTCTTC. Protein: CASSERLAGNNEQFF.

The chain couples TRBV3-1 to TRBJ2-3, with 10 bases identical to TRBD2. After removal of 1 base from V and 3 bases from J, the junction contained 7 bases not matched to a gene. Germline V gives CDR1 LGHDT, CDR2 YNNKEL (reference sequence). The CDR3 is made up of 17 amino acids. The CDR3 DNA sequence: TGTGCCAGCAGCCAAGGCCCTAGCGGGGGCTTGACAGATACGCAGTATTTT. It specifies CASSQGPSGGLTDTQYF.

This sequence joins TRBV7-2 and TRBJ2-5; no clear D gene. V lost 5 bases and J lost 5, with 9 bases in between. The CDR3 has 12 amino acids. CDR1 and CDR2 from the germline V gene are SGHTA and FQGNSA. CDR3 amino acids: CASSPALETQYF. The CDR3 DNA reads TGTGCCAGCAGCCCTGCACTGGAGACCCAGTACTTC.

This clonotype was found a few times. This rearrangement joins TRBV10-3 to TRBJ2-1; TRBD2 matches at 10 bases. The trim removed 4 bases at V and 2 bases at J, leaving 8 bases unmatched. Looked up from germline, CDR1 is ENHRY and CDR2 is SYGVKD. This CDR3 has 17 residues. The CDR3 sequence is CAISGELAGPPYNEQFF. CDR3 in DNA: TGTGCCATCAGTGGCGAACTAGCGGGACCTCCCTACAATGAGCAGTTCTTC.